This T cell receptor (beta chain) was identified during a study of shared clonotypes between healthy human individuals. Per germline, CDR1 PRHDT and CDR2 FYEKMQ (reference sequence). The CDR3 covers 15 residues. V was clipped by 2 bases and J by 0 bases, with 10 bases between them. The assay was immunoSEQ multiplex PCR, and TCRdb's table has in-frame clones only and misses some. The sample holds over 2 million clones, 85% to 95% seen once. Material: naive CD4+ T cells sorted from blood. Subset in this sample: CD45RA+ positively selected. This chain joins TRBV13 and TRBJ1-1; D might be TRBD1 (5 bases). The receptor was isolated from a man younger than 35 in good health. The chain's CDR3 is CASSLSPTVNTEAFF. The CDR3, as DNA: TGTGCCAGCAGCTTATCCCCGACAGTGAACACTGAAGCTTTCTTT.